Sequencing of this TCR beta chain was carried out in a study of neurological immune-mediated disorders. Indicated time point: longitudinal time-point 3. TCRdb redid the calling of the 5' RACE reads with MiXCR, one entry per CDR3 protein. The table shows some 80,000 distinct CDR3 sequences, with 3.5% to 4.5% occurring only once. Study-level findings and limits: For the multiple sclerosis repertoire cluster, an association with any clinical or MRI feature was absent. The highest TCR clonal expansion occurred in HTLV-1-associated myelopathy; multiple sclerosis fell below healthy controls.

The sample holds many counts of this clonotype. Its antigen is unknown. The CDR3 sequence is 14 residues long. After removal of 3 bases from V and 2 bases from J, the junction contained 1 base not matched to a gene. Germline CDR1 is ENHRY and CDR2 is SYGVKD. V gene TRBV10-3 combines with J gene TRBJ1-5; 7 positions match TRBD1. The sample taken for sequencing was PBMCs. The TCR sequence derives from a woman aged 55 to 70 with multiple sclerosis. The CDR3 is CAISDQGGNQPQHF. DNA for the CDR3: TGTGCCATCAGTGATCAGGGGGGCAATCAGCCCCAGCATTTT.